Presented here are 10 T cell receptor beta chains from one specimen sequenced in a study of T cell clonality in common variable immunodeficiency (dated by TCRdb to about 2015). Receptor amplification or capture employed the immunoSEQ multiplex PCR assay. Drawn from immuneACCESS, this table holds only the in-frame rearrangements with V and J called that TCRdb kept. Clones are partly lost; checked studies trace under half to an unresolved V gene and leave the rest unexplained. The sample has roughly 42,000 clones on record, with no singletons. The ten most abundant clones make up 2.5% to 3% of the sample. The material sequenced was peripheral blood mononuclear cells. These receptors were collected from a person between 18 and 75 years old in good health.

Only a few counts were recorded for this clone. The read finishes 3 residues shy of the CDR3 end, and the germline J gene is used to complete it. The chain uses TRBV7-8 and TRBJ1-4, with D tentatively TRBD1 (5 bases). This CDR3 region has 18 residues. Germline values: CDR1 SGHVS, CDR2 FQNEAQ. The sequenced part of the CDR3 DNA is TGTGCCAGCAGCTCCAGACAATCGACAGCCGCCGGAAGCCTAGGA. Translation gives CASSSRQSTAAGSLG. The CDR3 in full is CASSSRQSTAAGSLGLFF.

The table lists this clone with many counts. CDR3 residues: CASSERGSSLSGRTYEQYF. The part of the CDR3 DNA that was read is TGTGCCAGCAGTGAACGTGGATCTAGCTTGTCCGGAAGAACCTACGAG. This chain joins TRBV2 and TRBJ2-7; perhaps TRBD2 as D (5 bases). The read finishes 3 residues shy of the CDR3 end, and the germline J gene is used to complete it. Trimming left V 2 bases short and J 2 bases short, with 25 bases between. The germline gives CDR1 SNHLY, CDR2 FYNNEI. The CDR3 has 19 amino acids.

This clone was counted ten times or more. The sequenced fragment ends 3 residues before the CDR3 boundary, so the rest is inferred from the germline J gene. This chain connects TRBV20-1 to TRBJ2-1, with 13 bases fitting TRBD2. The length of the CDR3 is 15 residues. V was pared by 6 bases and J by 9 bases, with 11 bases of the junction left unmatched. Germline V lookup: CDR1 DFQATT, CDR2 SNEGSKA (reference sequence). CDR3 DNA, as far as it was read: TGCAGTGCAGTACCGGGACTAGCGGGATTGGGTGAG. Translation gives CSAVPGLAGLGE. The whole CDR3 protein is CSAVPGLAGLGEQFF.

This clone was recorded at least ten times. From the germline J gene comes the end of the CDR3, since the read stops 3 residues before it. The chain recombines TRBV5-4 with TRBJ2-3; possibly TRBD2 for D (7 bases). This CDR3 spans 16 amino acids. Trimming stripped 4 bases from V and 0 bases from J, with 15 bases between. The V gene's germline CDR1 is SGHNT and CDR2 YYREEE (reference sequence). CDR3 DNA (partial): TGTGCCAGCAGCAGGGGAGGGGGGGCTAGCACAGATACG. Translation gives CASSRGGGASTDT. The complete CDR3 reads CASSRGGGASTDTQYF. Combining the CDR3 with reference TRBV5-4 and TRBJ2-3 gives the whole variable domain ETGVTQSPTHLIKTRGQQVTLRCSSQSGHNTVSWYQQALGQGPQFIFQYYREEENGRGNFPPRFSGLQFPNYSSELNVNALELDDSALYLCASSRGGGASTDTQYFGPGTRLTVL.

This clone showed up many times. CDR3 protein: CASSLAKGTGELFF. The CDR3 bases that were read are TGTGCCAGCAGCTTGGCCAAGGGCACCGGGGAG. The chain has TRBV5-4 and TRBJ2-2; D uncertain. The read comes to an end 3 residues before the CDR3 does, leaving the germline J gene to fill in the end. This CDR3 has 14 residues. The V gene's germline CDR1 is SGHNT and CDR2 YYREEE (reference sequence). The V gene lost 0 bases and the J gene lost 4 bases, with 7 bases spanning the gap.

At least ten counts were recorded for this clone. The read gets to within 3 residues of the CDR3 end, and the germline J gene fills in the rest. V gene TRBV5-1 combines with J gene TRBJ2-2, with TRBD2 matching 7 bases. V dropped 0 bases and J dropped 6; count of bases not matched to a gene: 2. From germline, CDR1 is SGHRS and CDR2 YFSETQ. This CDR3 has 14 residues. The CDR3 DNA, read in part, is TGCGCCAGCAGCTTGGCTACTAGCGCCGGGGAG. Encoded protein: CASSLATSAGE. The CDR3 as a whole reads CASSLATSAGELFF.

This clone has only a few counts. The observed sequence ends 3 residues before the CDR3 terminus, with the missing tail filled in from the germline J gene. This sequence joins TRBV11-2 and TRBJ2-7, with a tentative D call TRBD2 (5 bases). V lost 4 bases to trimming and J lost 0 bases, with 10 bases between them. Germline V lookup: CDR1 SGHAT, CDR2 FQNNGV. The CDR3 runs 14 residues. CDR3 DNA, as far as it was read: TGTGCCAGCAGCTCGCCTAGCATCTCCTACGAG. Encoded protein: CASSSPSISYE. The entire CDR3 is CASSSPSISYEQYF.

This clone was detected ten times or more. The read ends 3 residues early relative to the CDR3; the germline J gene fills the gap. The genes are TRBV5-1 and TRBJ1-1, with D hard to call. Looked up from germline, CDR1 is SGHRS and CDR2 is YFSETQ. CDR3 size: 15 residues. Trimming left V 3 bases short and J 4 bases short, with 16 bases between. The sequenced CDR3 bases are TGCGCCAGCAGCTATGACTGGTCGGGGTTCACTGAA. The encoded protein is CASSYDWSGFTE. The CDR3 in full is CASSYDWSGFTEAFF.

This clone was picked up many times. The junction departs from germline at one end; a sequencing error may be responsible. The read falls 3 residues short of the CDR3 end, and the missing part is taken from the germline J gene. The chain links TRBV7-7 to TRBJ1-2, with TRBD1 matching 9 bases. Germline CDR1 SSHAT, CDR2 FNYEAQ (reference sequence). The length of the CDR3 is 15 residues. The CDR3 region is CASSTNRGRLRGYTF. The CDR3 bases that were read are TGTGCTAGCAGCACCAACAGGGGGCGATTGCGTGGC. Full variable domain (outside the CDR3, taken from reference TRBV7-7 and TRBJ1-2): GAGVSQSPRYKVTKRGQDVTLRCDPISSHATLYWYQQALGQGPEFLTYFNYEAQPDKSGLPSDRFSAERPEGSISTLTIQRTEQRDSAMYRCASSTNRGRLRGYTFGSGTRLTVV.

In this sample, this clone turned up many times. The CDR3 end is not reached by the read, which stops 3 residues before it; the germline J gene fills it in. This sequence joins TRBV20-1 and TRBJ2-7, with a possible D match to TRBD2 (7 bases). The CDR3 extends over 14 amino acids. Germline CDR1 and CDR2: DFQATT and SNEGSKA (reference sequence). The V end lost 6 bases, the J end lost 2 bases, and 17 bases lay between the germline ends. CDR3 amino acids: CSAKGGGRTYEQYF. CDR3 bases read: TGCAGTGCGAAAGGGGGGGGCAGAACCTACGAG.